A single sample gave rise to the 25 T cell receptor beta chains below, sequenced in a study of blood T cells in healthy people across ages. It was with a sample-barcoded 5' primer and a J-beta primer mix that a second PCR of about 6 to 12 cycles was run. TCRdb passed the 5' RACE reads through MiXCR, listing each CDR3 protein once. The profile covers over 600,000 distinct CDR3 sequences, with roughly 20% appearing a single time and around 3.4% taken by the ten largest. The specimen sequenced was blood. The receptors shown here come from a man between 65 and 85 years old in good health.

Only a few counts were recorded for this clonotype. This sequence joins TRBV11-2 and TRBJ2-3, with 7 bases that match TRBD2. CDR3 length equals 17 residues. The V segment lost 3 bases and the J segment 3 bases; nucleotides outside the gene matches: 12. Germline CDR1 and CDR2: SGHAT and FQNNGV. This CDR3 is CASSLRPTSEVTDTQYF. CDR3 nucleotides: TGTGCCAGCAGCTTGAGACCCACTAGCGAGGTGACAGATACGCAGTATTTT.

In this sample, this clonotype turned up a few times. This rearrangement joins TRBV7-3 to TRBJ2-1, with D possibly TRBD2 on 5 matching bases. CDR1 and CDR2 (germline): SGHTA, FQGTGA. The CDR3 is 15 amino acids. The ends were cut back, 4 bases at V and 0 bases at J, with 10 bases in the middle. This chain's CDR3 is CASSSRGGSYNEQFF. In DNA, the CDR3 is TGTGCCAGCAGCTCCCGAGGAGGCTCCTACAATGAGCAGTTCTTC.

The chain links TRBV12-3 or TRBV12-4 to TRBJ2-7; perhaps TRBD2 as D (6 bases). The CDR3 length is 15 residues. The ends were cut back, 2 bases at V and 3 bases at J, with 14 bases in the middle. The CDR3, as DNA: TGTGCCAGCAGTTTACGGGCTAGCGATCTCTACGAGCAGTACTTC. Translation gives CASSLRASDLYEQYF.

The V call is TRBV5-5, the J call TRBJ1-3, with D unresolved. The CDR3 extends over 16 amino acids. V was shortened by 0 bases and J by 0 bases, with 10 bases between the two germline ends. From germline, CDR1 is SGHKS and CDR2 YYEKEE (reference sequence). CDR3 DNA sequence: TGTGCCAGCAGCTTGGGGAGTTTGAGCTCTGGAAACACCATATATTTT. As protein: CASSLGSLSSGNTIYF.

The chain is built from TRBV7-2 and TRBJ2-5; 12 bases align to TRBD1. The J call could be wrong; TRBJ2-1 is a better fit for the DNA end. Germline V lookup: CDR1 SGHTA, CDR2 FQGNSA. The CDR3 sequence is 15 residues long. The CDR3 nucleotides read TGTGCCAGCAGCTTAGTGGGACAGGGGGCCTATGAGCAGTTCTTC. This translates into CASSLVGQGAYEQFF.

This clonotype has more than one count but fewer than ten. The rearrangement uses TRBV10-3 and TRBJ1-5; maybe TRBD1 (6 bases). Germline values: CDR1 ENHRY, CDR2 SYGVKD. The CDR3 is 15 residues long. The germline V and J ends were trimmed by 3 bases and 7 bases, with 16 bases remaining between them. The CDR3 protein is CAISEQGLGGQPQHF. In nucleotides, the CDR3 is TGTGCCATCAGTGAACAGGGCCTTGGGGGACAGCCCCAGCATTTT.

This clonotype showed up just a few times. CDR3 sequence (DNA): TGCAGTGCTAGGGTGCCAGAAGAAGAGACCCAGTACTTC. Translation: CSARVPEEETQYF. The chain recombines TRBV20-1 with TRBJ2-5; D gene unclear. Trimming removed 3 bases at V and 3 bases at J, with 11 bases between. CDR3 size: 13 residues. Germline CDR1 DFQATT, CDR2 SNEGSKA (reference sequence).

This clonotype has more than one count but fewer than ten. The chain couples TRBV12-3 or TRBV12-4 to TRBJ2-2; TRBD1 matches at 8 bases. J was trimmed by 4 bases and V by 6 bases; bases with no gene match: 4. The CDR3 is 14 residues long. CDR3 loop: CASSRQGSTGELFF. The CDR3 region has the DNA TGTGCCAGCAGCCGACAGGGGAGCACCGGGGAGCTGTTTTTT.

The CDR3 DNA is TGTGCCAGCAGTGAAGCGTCGGGGTCCTCCTATACCTACGAGCAGTACTTC. It codes for CASSEASGSSYTYEQYF. The rearrangement uses TRBV2 and TRBJ2-7; the D gene is possibly TRBD2 (5 bases). This CDR3 is 17 amino acids long. Germline V gene lookup returns CDR1 SNHLY and CDR2 FYNNEI. V dropped 0 bases and J dropped 2 bases, with 17 bases sitting between them.

This CDR3 is CASSLGGRIGETQYF. Here the CDR3 DNA reads TGTGCCAGCAGTTTAGGCGGGAGAATCGGGGAGACCCAGTACTTC. This chain connects TRBV28 to TRBJ2-5, with 7 bases aligning to TRBD2. There are 15 residues in the CDR3. V trimming: 2 bases; J trimming: 5 bases; junction bases outside the gene matches: 8. Germline loops: CDR1 MDHEN, CDR2 SYDVKM.

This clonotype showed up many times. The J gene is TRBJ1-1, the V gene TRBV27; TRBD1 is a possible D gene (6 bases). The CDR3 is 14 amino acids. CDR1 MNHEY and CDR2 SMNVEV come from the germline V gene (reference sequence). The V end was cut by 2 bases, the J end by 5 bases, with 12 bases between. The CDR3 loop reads CASSLTGLSTEAFF. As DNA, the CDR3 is TGTGCCAGCAGTTTAACAGGGCTTTCTACTGAAGCTTTCTTT.

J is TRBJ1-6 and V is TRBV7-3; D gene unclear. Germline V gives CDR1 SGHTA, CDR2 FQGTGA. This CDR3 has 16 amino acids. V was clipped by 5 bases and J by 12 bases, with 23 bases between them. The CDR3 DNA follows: TGTGCCAGCAGCCCTCTACTTAAGGGCCCGACGAGACCCCTCCACTTT. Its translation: CASSPLLKGPTRPLHF.

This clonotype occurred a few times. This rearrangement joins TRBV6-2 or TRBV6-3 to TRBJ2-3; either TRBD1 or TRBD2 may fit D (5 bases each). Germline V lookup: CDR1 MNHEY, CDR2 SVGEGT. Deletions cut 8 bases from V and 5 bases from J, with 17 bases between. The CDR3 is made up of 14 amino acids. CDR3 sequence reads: CASAGTSLGDTQYF. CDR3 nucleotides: TGTGCCAGCGCCGGGACGTCACTGGGAGATACGCAGTATTTT.

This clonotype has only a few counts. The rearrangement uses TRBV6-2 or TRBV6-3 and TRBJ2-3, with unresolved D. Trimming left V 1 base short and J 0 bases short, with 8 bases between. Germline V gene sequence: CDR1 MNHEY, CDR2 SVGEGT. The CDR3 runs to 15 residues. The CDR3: CASSYWAESTDTQYF. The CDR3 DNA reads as TGTGCCAGCAGTTACTGGGCAGAAAGCACAGATACGCAGTATTTT.

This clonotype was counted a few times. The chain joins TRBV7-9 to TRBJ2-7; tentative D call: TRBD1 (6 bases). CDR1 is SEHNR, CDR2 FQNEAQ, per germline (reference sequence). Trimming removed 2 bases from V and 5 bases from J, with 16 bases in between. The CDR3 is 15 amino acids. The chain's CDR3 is CASSLTGSPTNEQYF. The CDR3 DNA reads TGTGCCAGCAGCTTAACAGGGAGCCCCACTAACGAGCAGTACTTC.

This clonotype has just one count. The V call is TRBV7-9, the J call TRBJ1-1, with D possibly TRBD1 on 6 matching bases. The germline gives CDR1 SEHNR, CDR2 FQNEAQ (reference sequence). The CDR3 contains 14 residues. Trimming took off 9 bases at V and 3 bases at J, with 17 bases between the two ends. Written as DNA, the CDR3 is TGTGCCAGGAGAACAGGGTTGCGCGACACTGAAGCTTTCTTT. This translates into CARRTGLRDTEAFF.

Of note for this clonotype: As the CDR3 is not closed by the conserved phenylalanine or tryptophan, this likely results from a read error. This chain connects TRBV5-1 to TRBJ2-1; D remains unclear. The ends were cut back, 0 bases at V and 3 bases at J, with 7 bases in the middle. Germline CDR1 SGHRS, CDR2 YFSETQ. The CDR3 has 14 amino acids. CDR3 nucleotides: TGCGCCAGCAGCTTGGTTCAGATCTACAATGAGCAGTTCCTC. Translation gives CASSLVQIYNEQFL.

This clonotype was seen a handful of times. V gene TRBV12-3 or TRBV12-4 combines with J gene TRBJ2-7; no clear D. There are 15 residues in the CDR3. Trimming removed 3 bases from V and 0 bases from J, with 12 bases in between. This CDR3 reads CASSFHTRSSYEQYF. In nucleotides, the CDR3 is TGTGCCAGCAGTTTTCACACGAGGAGCTCCTACGAGCAGTACTTC.

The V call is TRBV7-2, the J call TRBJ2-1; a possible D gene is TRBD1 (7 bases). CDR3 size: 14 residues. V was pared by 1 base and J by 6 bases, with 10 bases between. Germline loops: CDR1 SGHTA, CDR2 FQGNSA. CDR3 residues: CASSLGGTVNEQFF. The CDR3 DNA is TGTGCCAGCAGCTTAGGCGGGACAGTCAATGAGCAGTTCTTC. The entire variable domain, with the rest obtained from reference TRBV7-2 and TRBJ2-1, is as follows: GAGVSQSPSNKVTEKGKDVELRCDPISGHTALYWYRQSLGQGLEFLIYFQGNSAPDKSGLPSDRFSAERTGGSVSTLTIQRTQQEDSAVYLCASSLGGTVNEQFFGPGTRLTVL.

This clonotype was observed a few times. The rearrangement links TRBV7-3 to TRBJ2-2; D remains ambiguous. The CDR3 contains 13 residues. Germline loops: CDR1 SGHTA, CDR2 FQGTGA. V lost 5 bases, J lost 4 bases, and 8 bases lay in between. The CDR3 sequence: CASSPKTTGELFF. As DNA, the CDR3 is TGTGCCAGCAGCCCGAAGACCACCGGGGAGCTGTTTTTT.

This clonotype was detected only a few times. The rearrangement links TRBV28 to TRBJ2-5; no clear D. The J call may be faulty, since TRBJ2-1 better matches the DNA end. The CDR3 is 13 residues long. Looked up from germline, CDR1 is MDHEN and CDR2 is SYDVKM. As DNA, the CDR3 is TGTGCCAGCCGGATGGACCCGTCCGATGAGCAGTTCTTC. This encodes CASRMDPSDEQFF.

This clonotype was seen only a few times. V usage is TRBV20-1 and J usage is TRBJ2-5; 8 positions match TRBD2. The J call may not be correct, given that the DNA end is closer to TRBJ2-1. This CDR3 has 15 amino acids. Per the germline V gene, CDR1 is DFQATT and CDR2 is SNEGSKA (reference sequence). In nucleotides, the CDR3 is TGCAGTGCTAGAGATCCCGGGACTAGGTACAATGAGCAGTTCTTC. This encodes CSARDPGTRYNEQFF.

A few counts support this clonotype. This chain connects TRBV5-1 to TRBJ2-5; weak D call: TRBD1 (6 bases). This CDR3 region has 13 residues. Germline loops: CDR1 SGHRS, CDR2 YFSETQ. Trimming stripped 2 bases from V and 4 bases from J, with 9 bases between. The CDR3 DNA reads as TGCGCCAGCAGCTTTGGGACAAGAGAGACCCAGTACTTC. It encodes CASSFGTRETQYF. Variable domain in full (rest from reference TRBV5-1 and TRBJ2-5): KAGVTQTPRYLIKTRGQQVTLSCSPISGHRSVSWYQQTPGQGLQFLFEYFSETQRNKGNFPGRFSGRQFSNSRSEMNVSTLELGDSALYLCASSFGTRETQYFGPGTRLLVL.

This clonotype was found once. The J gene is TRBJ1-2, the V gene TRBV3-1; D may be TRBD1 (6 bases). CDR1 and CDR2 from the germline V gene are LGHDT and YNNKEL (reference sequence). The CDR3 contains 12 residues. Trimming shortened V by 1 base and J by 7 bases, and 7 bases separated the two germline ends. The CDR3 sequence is CASSQVGAGYTF. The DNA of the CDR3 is TGTGCCAGCAGCCAAGTGGGGGCTGGCTACACCTTC. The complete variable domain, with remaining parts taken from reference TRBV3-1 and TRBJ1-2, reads DTAVSQTPKYLVTQMGNDKSIKCEQNLGHDTMYWYKQDSKKFLKIMFSYNNKELIINETVPNRFSPKSPDKAHLNLHINSLELGDSAVYFCASSQVGAGYTFGSGTRLTVV.

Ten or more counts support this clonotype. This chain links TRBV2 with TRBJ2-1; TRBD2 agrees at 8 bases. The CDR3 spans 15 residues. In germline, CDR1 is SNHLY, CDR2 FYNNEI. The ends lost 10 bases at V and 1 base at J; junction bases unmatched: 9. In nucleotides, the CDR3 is TGTGCCACCAAGGGCCGACTAGCGTCCTACAATGAGCAGTTCTTC. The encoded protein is CATKGRLASYNEQFF.